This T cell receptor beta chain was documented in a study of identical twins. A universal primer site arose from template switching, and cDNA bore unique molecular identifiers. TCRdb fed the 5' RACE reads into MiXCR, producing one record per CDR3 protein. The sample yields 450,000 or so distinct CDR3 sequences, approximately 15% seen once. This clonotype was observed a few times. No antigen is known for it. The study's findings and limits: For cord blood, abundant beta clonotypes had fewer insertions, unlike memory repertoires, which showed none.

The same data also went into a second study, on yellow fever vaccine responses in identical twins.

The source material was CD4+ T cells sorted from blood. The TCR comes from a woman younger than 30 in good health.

CDR3 sequence reads: CSTISTADTQYF. CDR3 bases: TGCAGCACCATATCTACGGCAGATACGCAGTATTTT. The chain joins TRBV29-1 to TRBJ2-3, with D uncertain. The CDR3 has 12 residues. Germline V gives CDR1 SQVTM, CDR2 ANQGSEA. The V end lost 8 bases, the J end lost 4 bases, and 13 bases lay between the germline ends.